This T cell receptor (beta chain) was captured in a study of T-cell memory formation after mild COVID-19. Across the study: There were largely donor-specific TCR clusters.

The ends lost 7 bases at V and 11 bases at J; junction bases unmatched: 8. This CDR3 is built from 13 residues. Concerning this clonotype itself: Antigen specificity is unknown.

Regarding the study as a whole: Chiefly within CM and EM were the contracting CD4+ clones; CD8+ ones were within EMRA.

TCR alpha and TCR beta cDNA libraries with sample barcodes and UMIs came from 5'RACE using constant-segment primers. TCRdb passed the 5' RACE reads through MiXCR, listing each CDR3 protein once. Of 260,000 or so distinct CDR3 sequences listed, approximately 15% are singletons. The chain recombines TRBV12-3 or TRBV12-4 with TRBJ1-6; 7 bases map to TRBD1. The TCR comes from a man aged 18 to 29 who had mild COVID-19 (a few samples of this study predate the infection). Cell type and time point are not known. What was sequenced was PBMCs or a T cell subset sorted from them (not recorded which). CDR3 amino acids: CASNRGTGTPLHF. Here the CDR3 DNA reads TGTGCCAGCAACAGGGGAACAGGGACACCCCTCCACTTT.